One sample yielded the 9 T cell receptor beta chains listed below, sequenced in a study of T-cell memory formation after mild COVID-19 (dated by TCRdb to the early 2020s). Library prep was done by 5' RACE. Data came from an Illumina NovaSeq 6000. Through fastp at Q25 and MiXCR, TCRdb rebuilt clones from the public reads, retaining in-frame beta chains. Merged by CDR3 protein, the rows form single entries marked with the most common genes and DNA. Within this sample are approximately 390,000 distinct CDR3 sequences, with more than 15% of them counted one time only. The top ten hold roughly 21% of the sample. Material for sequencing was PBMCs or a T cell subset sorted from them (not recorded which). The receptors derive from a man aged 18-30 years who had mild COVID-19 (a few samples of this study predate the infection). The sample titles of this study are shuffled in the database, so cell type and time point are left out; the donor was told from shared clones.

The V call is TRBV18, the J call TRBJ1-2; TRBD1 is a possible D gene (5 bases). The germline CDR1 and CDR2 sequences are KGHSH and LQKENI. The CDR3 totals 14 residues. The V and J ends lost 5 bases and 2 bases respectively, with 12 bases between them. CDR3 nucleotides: TGTGCCAGCTCATCGGGACGACAGAACTATGGCTACACCTTC. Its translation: CASSSGRQNYGYTF.

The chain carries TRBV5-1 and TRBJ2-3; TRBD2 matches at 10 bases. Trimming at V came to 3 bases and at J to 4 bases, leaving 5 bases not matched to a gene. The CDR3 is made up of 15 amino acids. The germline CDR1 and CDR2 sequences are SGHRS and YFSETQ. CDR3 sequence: CASSYLAGASDTQYF. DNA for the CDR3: TGCGCCAGCAGCTACCTAGCGGGGGCGTCAGATACGCAGTATTTT.

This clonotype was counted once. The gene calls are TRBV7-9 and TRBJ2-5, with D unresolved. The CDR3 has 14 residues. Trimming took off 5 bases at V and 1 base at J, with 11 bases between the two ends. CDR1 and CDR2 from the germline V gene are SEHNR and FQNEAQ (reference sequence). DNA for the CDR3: TGTGCCAGCAGCATAGGATACCGCCAAGAGACCCAGTACTTC. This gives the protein CASSIGYRQETQYF.

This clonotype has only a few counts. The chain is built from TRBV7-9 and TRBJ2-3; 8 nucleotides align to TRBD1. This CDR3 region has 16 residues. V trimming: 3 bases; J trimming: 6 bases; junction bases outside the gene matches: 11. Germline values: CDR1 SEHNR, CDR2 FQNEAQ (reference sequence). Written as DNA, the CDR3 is TGTGCCAGCAGCTTTTTCCTAGGGACAGGCAAGGATACGCAGTATTTT. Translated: CASSFFLGTGKDTQYF.

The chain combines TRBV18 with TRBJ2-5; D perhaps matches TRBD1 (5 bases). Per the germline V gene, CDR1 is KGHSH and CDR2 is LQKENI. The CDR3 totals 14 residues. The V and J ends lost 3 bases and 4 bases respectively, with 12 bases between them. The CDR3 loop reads CASSPSGNGETQYF. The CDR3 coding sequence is TGTGCCAGCTCACCGTCAGGGAATGGAGAGACCCAGTACTTC.

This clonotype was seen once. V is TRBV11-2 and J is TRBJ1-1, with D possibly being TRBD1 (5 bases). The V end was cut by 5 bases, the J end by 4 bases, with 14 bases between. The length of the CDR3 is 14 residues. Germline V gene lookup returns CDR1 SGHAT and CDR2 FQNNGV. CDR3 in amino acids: CASSLRQTLTEAFF. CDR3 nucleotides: TGTGCCAGCAGCCTCCGACAGACACTCACTGAAGCTTTCTTT.

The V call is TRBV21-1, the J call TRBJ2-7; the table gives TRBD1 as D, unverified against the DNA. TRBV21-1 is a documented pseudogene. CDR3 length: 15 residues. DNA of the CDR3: TGTGCCAGCAGCAGCGTCGACAGGCATTTCTACGAGCAGTACGTC. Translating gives CASSSVDRHFYEQYV.

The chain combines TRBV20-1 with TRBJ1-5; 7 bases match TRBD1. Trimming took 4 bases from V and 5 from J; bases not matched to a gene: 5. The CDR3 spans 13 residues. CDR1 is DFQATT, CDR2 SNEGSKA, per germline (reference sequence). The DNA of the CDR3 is TGCAGTGCTATCAGGGGGGGGGATCAGCCCCAGCATTTT. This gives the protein CSAIRGGDQPQHF.

The CDR3 reads CASSQDRGVSTEAFF. DNA for the CDR3: TGCGCCAGCAGCCAAGATCGGGGCGTGAGCACTGAAGCTTTCTTT. V and J are TRBV4-1 and TRBJ1-1; a possible D gene is TRBD1 (5 bases). With 0 bases removed from V and 4 bases from J, the gap between germline ends came to 12 bases. Germline V CDR1 and CDR2: MGHRA, YSYEKL. CDR3 length equals 15 residues.